This TCR beta chain was sequenced for a study of CD8+ T cells in alopecia areata (dated by TCRdb to 2017 to 2018). For context, the study as a whole: Treated patients were enrolled in an open-label pilot trial of oral tofacitinib at 5 to 10 mg twice daily for moderate-to-severe alopecia areata. Tofacitinib was administered for 6 to 18 months, and 6 months of follow-up off drug were then conducted to assess delayed response and recurrence. For the treated patients, the SALT score, which quantifies what percentage of scalp surface area is affected, served as the measure of disease severity. To study T cell clonal expansion in alopecia areata, the researchers applied high-throughput TCRbeta sequencing to both the C3H/HeJ mouse model and human patients. On the human side, TCRbeta sequencing was run on scalp tissue and on sorted CD4+ and CD8+ peripheral blood T cells from healthy controls and from alopecia areata patients with either patchy or totalis/universalis disease. Patients on tofacitinib were biopsied at baseline and after 4 and 24 weeks of treatment, and several of the patients also had a later scalp biopsy. Scalp clonality was compared among normal scalp (n=4), patchy alopecia areata scalp (n=8), and alopecia totalis/universalis scalp (n=8). RNA was obtained with the PAXgene miRNA kit for fixed scalp, the miRNeasy kit for PBMCs, and the RNeasy kit for mouse skin. TCRbeta CDR3 regions were amplified by immunoSEQ multiplex PCR with 35 Vbeta forward and 13 Jbeta reverse primers. What the study reported, not specific to this receptor: The treated cohort was small, with a single nonresponder, so links between baseline CD8+ expansion and response need larger studies. During tofacitinib treatment, many expanded lesional clones stuck around in both scalp and blood, and this persistence may partly explain why relapse happens after treatment is stopped. Unlike mouse skin, which is dominated by gammadelta T cells, normal human skin has resident alphabeta T cells that are also sequenced, and this complicates analysis of the scalp TCR repertoire. Compared with normal scalp, lesional scalp, particularly in alopecia totalis/universalis, had higher clonality and more expanded CD8+ clones, which suggests antigenic drive. Compared with mice, TCR sequences shared between patients were less clear, possibly partly because of HLA diversity across the patient population. With tofacitinib, both scalp clonality and the number of expanded CD8+ clones among the top 100 scalp clones went down significantly.

Libraries came from the immunoSEQ multiplex PCR assay. RNA was extracted from all samples and reverse transcribed into cDNA, which served as template for TCR sequencing. SuperScript III was used to make first-strand cDNA, primed with a 2:1 mix of oligo-dT and random hexamers. A synthetic immune receptor repertoire was used to assess amplification bias, and residual bias was removed computationally. Per the authors' processing: Raw reads were preprocessed to remove errors, and CDR3 was defined according to IMGT conventions as the region from the conserved cysteine to phenylalanine. Clonality was computed by normalizing Shannon entropy by log2 of the number of productive unique TCRs and subtracting the result from 1. CD4 or CD8 identity of scalp clones was inferred by cross-referencing scalp TCRbeta sequences with sorted blood CD4 and CD8 repertoires. Drawn from immuneACCESS, this table holds only the in-frame rearrangements with V and J called that TCRdb kept. Clones are partly lost; checked studies trace under half to an unresolved V gene and leave the rest unexplained. That table supplies the V and J calls and clone size; D and trimming were determined from the DNA. The sample has about 160,000 clones on record, around three fifths of them singletons. 14% of the sample goes to the ten largest clones.

The sample's time point label is to be understood as: 24 weeks on oral tofacitinib. The treatment or condition label here, explained by the study, means: oral pan-JAK inhibitor, 5-10 mg twice daily. Lesional scalp punch biopsies and peripheral blood were collected from alopecia areata patients. PBMCs were isolated by density centrifugation and stained for CD3, CD4 and CD8, and CD4+ and CD8+ T cells were sorted on a FACSAria. Taken from cysteine to phenylalanine, the CDR3 has 11 residues. Only the CDR3 portion is preserved as DNA: 33 bases, with reading frame beginning at the first base. Trimming takes 6 bases off V and 7 bases off J; junction bases not matched to a gene: 5. The germline V gene sets CDR1 to SQVTM and CDR2 to ANQGSEA. Remarks on this clone: This receptor's antigen is unknown. No much larger clonotype is one base removed from it; base qualities were not supplied.

The source is a human donor with alopecia areata. Material: CD4+ T cells sorted from blood, obtained at week 24, from a patient treated with tofacitinib. The V and J genes are TRBV29-1 and TRBJ1-1, and 7 junction bases match TRBD1. In nucleotides, the sequence is TGCAGCGTGGAGGGGGCAGTTGAAGCTTTCTTT. Its coded protein is CSVEGAVEAFF.